The rows below give T cell receptor beta chains drawn from one sample of a study of blood T cell repertoires in COVID-19. The method was immunoSEQ multiplex PCR; TCRdb's version includes in-frame clones alone and lacks a portion of them. The sample carries some 300,000 clones, approximately 88% recorded once. Sequencing used peripheral blood. These receptors were obtained from a woman aged 25 to 39 who had recovered from COVID-19. Both conserved end residues are part of each CDR3. D genes are given only for firm matches. Not every row has a clone size; where given, it reads once, few, many or a size class.

.,.,TRBV5-6,TRBJ1-1,CASSLKLFEGRAEAFF,TGTGCCAGCAGCTTAAAACTATTCGAGGGCCGAGCTGAAGCTTTCTTT
.,TRBD2,TRBV28,TRBJ2-5,CASRLLAGVQETQYF,TGTGCCAGTAGACTACTAGCGGGGGTTCAAGAGACCCAGTACTTC
.,.,TRBV2,TRBJ1-6,CASRTGEDSPLHF,TGTGCCAGCAGGACGGGGGAGGATTCACCCCTCCACTTT
.,TRBD1,TRBV27,TRBJ1-5,CATSLTGGRGQPQHF,TGTGCCACCTCTCTTACAGGGGGCAGGGGTCAGCCCCAGCATTTT
once,.,TRBV5-1,TRBJ2-1,CASSLDPGNEQFF,TGCGCCAGCAGCTTGGACCCGGGGAATGAGCAGTTCTTC
.,TRBD1,TRBV23-1,TRBJ2-3,CASSPGTGGDDTQYF,TGCGCCAGCAGTCCCGGGACAGGGGGCGATGATACGCAGTATTTT
.,.,TRBV9,TRBJ1-2,CASSVGVGGYGYTF,TGTGCCAGCAGCGTAGGTGTAGGGGGCTATGGCTACACCTTC
.,.,TRBV18,TRBJ1-1,CASSRTGGALLNTEAFF,TGTGCCAGCTCACGAACGGGGGGGGCTTTGTTAAACACTGAAGCTTTCTTT
.,TRBD1,TRBV28,TRBJ2-1,CASRPGQAINEQFF,TGTGCCAGCAGACCGGGACAGGCAATTAATGAGCAGTTCTTC
.,.,TRBV5-1,TRBJ2-2,CASSLAAGPNTGELFF,TGCGCCAGCAGCTTGGCCGCAGGGCCGAACACCGGGGAGCTGTTTTTT
.,TRBD1,TRBV28,TRBJ1-5,CASSSGGSNQPQHF,TGTGCCAGCAGTTCAGGGGGTAGCAATCAGCCCCAGCATTTT
.,.,TRBV28,TRBJ2-3,CASSLSEDTQYF,TGTGCCAGCAGTTTGAGCGAGGATACGCAGTATTTT
.,.,TRBV5-1,TRBJ2-2,CASTLHTVGAGELFF,TGCGCCAGCACTTTACACACCGTGGGAGCCGGGGAGCTGTTTTTT
.,.,TRBV28,TRBJ1-4,CASRTPLGGVDEKLFF,TGTGCCAGCAGGACCCCATTAGGGGGGGTAGATGAAAAACTGTTTTTT
.,TRBD2,TRBV3-1/TRBV3-2,TRBJ2-5,CASSPTGGMETQYF,TGTGCCAGCAGCCCCACGGGGGGGATGGAGACCCAGTACTTC
.,.,TRBV6-2/TRBV6-3,TRBJ1-2,CASSPLGRIANYGYTF,TGTGCCAGCAGTCCCCTGGGCCGAATAGCTAACTATGGCTACACCTTC
.,.,TRBV11-2,TRBJ2-3,CASSLGGADTQYF,TGTGCCAGCAGCTTAGGGGGGGCAGATACGCAGTATTTT
.,.,TRBV28,TRBJ1-5,CASSSRISNQPQHF,TGTGCCAGCAGTTCCAGGATTAGCAATCAGCCCCAGCATTTT